This TCR beta chain was identified during a study of blood T cell repertoires in COVID-19. Whole-study context: The United States, Italy and Spain supplied acute and convalescent COVID-19 samples. The cDNA or gDNA used as material had been derived from T cells, B-cell-depleted T cells, or PBMCs.

Original analysis: Estimation of nucleated cell counts was performed using reference gene primer amplification. Profiled with immunoSEQ multiplex PCR; TCRdb holds only in-frame clones, not every one. For V, J and clone size, that table is used; D and trimming come from the DNA. The table has more than 95,000 clones, around 78% seen once; the top ten hold about 2.2%. Germline CDR1 is SGHNT and CDR2 is YENEEA. The CDR3 consists of 18 residues. V lost 1 base to trimming and J lost 8 bases; unmatched junction nucleotides: 10. The rearrangement uses TRBV11-3 and TRBJ2-3; TRBD2 agrees at 15 bases. The clonotype was recovered from a man aged 25 to 40 with acute or convalescent COVID-19. The sequenced sample was peripheral blood. In nucleotides, the CDR3 is TGTGCCAGCAGCTTAGGGGGGACTAGCGGGAGGACCTCAGCTACGCAGTATTTT. It specifies CASSLGGTSGRTSATQYF.